This T cell receptor (beta chain) was captured by sequencing in a study of T cells in Graves' hyperthyroidism and ophthalmopathy. The sample holds a few counts of this clonotype. RNA transcripts were the template for amplifying TCR beta CDR3 regions. Using the HTBI primer set, a first-round RT-PCR was run on the TCR CDR3. TCRdb independently ran MiXCR on the multiplex PCR reads; one entry per CDR3 protein. Among nearly 600,000 distinct CDR3 sequences listed, 13% to 15% were seen once. V dropped 6 bases and J dropped 1; count of bases not matched to a gene: 7. The germline CDR1 and CDR2 sequences are LGHDT and YNNKEL (reference sequence). The CDR3 consists of 15 residues.

The receptor was isolated from a woman between 18 and 29 years old with Graves' ophthalmopathy. The chain carries TRBV3-1 and TRBJ2-3, with 7 bases fitting TRBD1. Sequencing used blood. This CDR3 reads CASSNRGEGTDTQYF. In nucleotides, the CDR3 is TGTGCCAGCAGTAACAGGGGAGAGGGCACAGATACGCAGTATTTT.